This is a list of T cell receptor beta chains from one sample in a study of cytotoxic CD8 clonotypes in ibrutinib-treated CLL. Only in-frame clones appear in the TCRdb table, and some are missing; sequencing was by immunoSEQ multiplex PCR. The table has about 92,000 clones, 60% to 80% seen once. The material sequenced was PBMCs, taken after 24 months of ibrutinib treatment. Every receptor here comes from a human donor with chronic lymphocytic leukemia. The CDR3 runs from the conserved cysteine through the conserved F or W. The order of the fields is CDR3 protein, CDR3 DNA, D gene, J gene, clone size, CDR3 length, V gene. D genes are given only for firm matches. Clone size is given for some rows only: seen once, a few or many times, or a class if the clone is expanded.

CATSTPRTGSPLHF,TGTGCCACCAGCACTCCGCGGACAGGGTCGCCCCTCCACTTT,TRBD1,TRBJ1-6,.,14,TRBV15
CASSPRRGGGQSYEQYF,TGTGCCAGCAGCCCCCGTCGAGGAGGGGGGCAAAGCTACGAGCAGTACTTC,.,TRBJ2-7,once,17,TRBV21-1
CASSRRRIQGTNYGYTF,TGTGCCAGTAGTCGAAGGCGAATACAGGGGACTAACTATGGCTACACCTTC,TRBD1,TRBJ1-2,.,17,TRBV19
CASSQDEVQPQHF,TGTGCCAGCAGCCAAGATGAGGTCCAGCCCCAGCATTTT,.,TRBJ1-5,.,13,TRBV14
CSAVEYYEQYF,TGCAGTGCGGTGGAGTACTACGAGCAGTACTTC,.,TRBJ2-7,.,11,TRBV20-1
CSVEDISGYTF,TGCAGCGTCGAGGATATCTCTGGCTACACCTTC,.,TRBJ1-2,.,11,TRBV29-1
CASSFQTTGELFF,TGTGCCAGCAGCTTCCAGACCACCGGGGAGCTGTTTTTT,.,TRBJ2-2,.,13,TRBV7-6
CASSLMGAKNIQYF,TGTGCCAGCAGCTTAATGGGCGCCAAAAACATTCAGTACTTC,.,TRBJ2-4,.,14,TRBV7-9
CASSTSGRRVGQETQYF,TGCGCCAGCAGTACCAGCGGGAGGCGGGTGGGCCAAGAGACCCAGTACTTC,TRBD2,TRBJ2-5,.,17,TRBV5-1
CASSQDPLGGRGNTEAFF,TGCGCCAGCAGCCAAGACCCCCTGGGGGGCAGGGGGAACACTGAAGCTTTCTTT,.,TRBJ1-1,.,18,TRBV4-1
CASSPLQGYEQYF,TGTGCCAGCTCACCCCTACAGGGCTACGAGCAGTACTTC,.,TRBJ2-7,.,13,TRBV18
CASSGTGINYNEQFF,TGCGCCAGCAGCGGGACAGGGATCAACTACAATGAGCAGTTCTTC,TRBD1,TRBJ2-1,.,15,TRBV10-2
CASSFYGANYGYTF,TGTGCCAGCAGTTTTTACGGAGCTAACTATGGCTACACCTTC,.,TRBJ1-2,.,14,TRBV28